The 12 T cell receptor beta chains reported below all come from one sample, sequenced in a study of long-term antiretroviral therapy in people with HIV. Survey level was the resolution at which the v3.0 immunoSEQ assay ran. Here immunoSEQ multiplex PCR was the method, and the copy in TCRdb shows in-frame clones only, minus some. The top ten clones hold around 2% of a sample with some 40,000 clones, about 94% of them seen once. Sample: unsorted PBMCs, taken just over 9 years after starting antiretroviral therapy. These receptors were taken from a man aged 25-40 years with HIV.

The V and J genes are TRBV18 and TRBJ2-2, with D tentatively TRBD1 (5 bases). V lost 4 bases and J 7 bases, leaving 16 bases between the germline ends. CDR3 length: 15 amino acids. Germline-derived CDR1 and CDR2 are KGHSH and LQKENI. The CDR3 DNA reads TGTGCCAGCTCACGCGGCCTGGGGCACGGCGGGGAGCTGTTTTTT. Amino acid sequence: CASSRGLGHGGELFF.

This clone appeared a single time. The DNA for the CDR3 is TGTGCCATCAGTGACGGACCGGGACAGGGGATAATCGTC. Its protein is CAISDGPGQGIIV. J is TRBJ2-7 and V is TRBV10-3; 10 positions agree with TRBD1. Germline CDR1 and CDR2: ENHRY and SYGVKD. The CDR3 extends over 13 amino acids.

V and J are TRBV18 and TRBJ2-3; D is unclear. The germline V gene encodes CDR1 KGHSH and CDR2 LQKENI. CDR3 length: 14 amino acids. Trimming removed 0 bases at V and 6 bases at J, with 10 bases between. The CDR3 sequence is CASSPPDAPDTQYF. In DNA form, the CDR3 reads TGTGCCAGCTCACCACCGGATGCGCCCGATACGCAGTATTTT.

The V and J genes are TRBV1 and TRBJ2-2; the DNA was not compared with TRBD2, the D call given in the table. TRBV1 is labeled a pseudogene. This CDR3 comprises 16 residues. CDR3 nucleotide sequence: TGCACCAGCAGCCAAGATCTAGCGGGGGGCACCGGGGAGCTGTTTTTT. Its translation is CTSSQDLAGGTGELFF.

This chain links TRBV19 with TRBJ2-4; D tentatively fits TRBD1 or TRBD2 (5 bases each). Germline V gene sequence: CDR1 LNHDA, CDR2 SQIVND (reference sequence). Trimming took 9 bases from V and 0 from J, leaving 12 bases between them. The CDR3 length is 14 residues. CDR3: CASRDGLAKNIQYF. For the CDR3, the DNA is TGTGCCAGCCGGGACGGTTTAGCCAAAAACATTCAGTACTTC.

V is TRBV2 and J is TRBJ2-3; a weak D match, TRBD2 (6 bases). The CDR3 has 14 amino acids. Trimming took 7 bases from V and 3 from J, leaving 14 bases between them. In germline, CDR1 is SNHLY, CDR2 FYNNEI. The CDR3 reads CASMDRLATDTQYF. As DNA, the CDR3 is TGTGCCAGCATGGATAGGCTAGCGACAGATACGCAGTATTTT.

The gene calls are TRBV13 and TRBJ2-1, with a possible D match to TRBD1 (6 bases). The CDR3 totals 16 residues. The V gene's germline CDR1 is PRHDT and CDR2 FYEKMQ (reference sequence). The germline V and J ends were trimmed by 2 bases and 7 bases, with 18 bases remaining between them. The CDR3 loop reads CASSLSPRRGDNEQFF. CDR3 DNA: TGTGCCAGCAGCTTATCCCCCCGCAGGGGAGATAATGAGCAGTTCTTC.

The chain is built from TRBV18 and TRBJ1-6; tentative D call: TRBD1 (5 bases). CDR1 and CDR2 from the germline V gene are KGHSH and LQKENI. V was clipped by 2 bases and J by 6 bases, with 20 bases between them. The length of the CDR3 is 18 residues. CDR3 nucleotide sequence: TGTGCCAGCTCACCAAGGACATTAGGGGAGGTGGCTAATTCACCCCTCCACTTT. It specifies CASSPRTLGEVANSPLHF.

The chain links TRBV7-8 to TRBJ2-7; 9 nucleotides line up with TRBD1. Per germline, CDR1 SGHVS and CDR2 FQNEAQ. The CDR3 runs to 16 residues. With V trimmed by 2 bases and J by 3 bases, 8 bases remained unmatched. CDR3 in DNA: TGTGCCAGCAGCTTAAGGGGGACAGGGATTAGCTACGAGCAGTACTTC. It yields the protein CASSLRGTGISYEQYF.

The chain joins TRBV4-1 to TRBJ2-1, with 10 positions matching TRBD1. V lost 3 bases, J lost 5 bases, and 1 base stayed unmatched. CDR3 size: 14 residues. Per germline, CDR1 MGHRA and CDR2 YSYEKL. The CDR3 DNA reads TGCGCCAGCAGCCATGGGACAGGGGACAATGAGCAGTTCTTC. It is translated as CASSHGTGDNEQFF.

The count of this clone is one. This chain joins TRBV7-3 and TRBJ2-1; weak D call: TRBD2 (6 bases). CDR3 length: 17 amino acids. The V end was cut by 6 bases, the J end by 4 bases, with 22 bases between. Germline loops: CDR1 SGHTA, CDR2 FQGTGA. The CDR3 bases are TGTGCCAGCAGTCAAAGTGGTTCCTTGGCGGGGTACAATGAGCAGTTCTTC. As protein: CASSQSGSLAGYNEQFF.

The rearrangement uses TRBV2 and TRBJ1-1; D is unresolved. This CDR3 is 11 amino acids long. Germline CDR1 is SNHLY and CDR2 is FYNNEI. The germline V and J ends were trimmed by 6 bases and 7 bases, with 9 bases remaining between them. CDR3 in amino acids: CASRRSSEAFF. CDR3 bases: TGTGCCAGCAGACGGTCCAGTGAAGCTTTCTTT.